This TCR beta chain was sequenced in a study of T cell repertoires in cytomegalovirus infection. Study details: CMV epitopes, recently identified HLA-C-restricted and well-studied HLA-B-restricted, were used. Indications came from public TCR beta signatures; they pointed to CMV infection and to a matching HLA type. Study conclusions and caveats: The ex vivo response showed dominance by HLA-C-restricted CMV-specific TCR beta clonotypes.

TCRdb analysed the reads with MiXCR anew, one entry per CDR3 protein. The sample has around 900,000 distinct CDR3 sequences, 31% seen once. Points on this clonotype: Its target is not known.

The V gene lost 7 bases and the J gene lost 6 bases, with 10 bases spanning the gap. Germline loops: CDR1 MNHEY, CDR2 SVGAGI. CDR3 length equals 12 residues. This TCR was sampled from a human donor in good health (CMV status not recorded). Some clones in this sample may be carry-over from other donors' samples. The J gene is TRBJ2-1, the V gene TRBV6-5; no reliable D call. Sequenced material: cultured CD8+ T cells from PBMCs, taken from culture after CMV antigen stimulation. This CDR3 is CASIGPGNEQFF. CDR3 bases: TGTGCCAGCATCGGCCCCGGCAATGAGCAGTTCTTC.